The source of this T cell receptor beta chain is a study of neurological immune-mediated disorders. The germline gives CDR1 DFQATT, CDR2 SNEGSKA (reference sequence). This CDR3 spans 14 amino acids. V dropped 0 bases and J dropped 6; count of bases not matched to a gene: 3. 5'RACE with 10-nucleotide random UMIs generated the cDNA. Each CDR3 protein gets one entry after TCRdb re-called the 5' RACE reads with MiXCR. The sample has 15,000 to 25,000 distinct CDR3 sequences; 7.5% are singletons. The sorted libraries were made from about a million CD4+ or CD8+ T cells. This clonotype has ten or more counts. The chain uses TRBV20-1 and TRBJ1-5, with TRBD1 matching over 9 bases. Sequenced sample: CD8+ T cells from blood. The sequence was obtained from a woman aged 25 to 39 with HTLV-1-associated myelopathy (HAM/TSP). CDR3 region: CSARETGGGQPQHF. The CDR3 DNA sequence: TGCAGTGCTAGAGAGACAGGGGGTGGTCAGCCCCAGCATTTT.